This T cell receptor beta chain originates from a study of identical twins. The CDR3 is 12 amino acids. Germline V gives CDR1 SSHAT, CDR2 FNYEAQ (reference sequence). Worth noting for this clonotype: Its antigen is still unknown. One end of the junction fails to match germline, which may point to a read error.

A universal primer site came from template switching; cDNA carried unique molecular identifiers. TCRdb re-analysed the 5' RACE reads in MiXCR, keeping a single row per CDR3 protein. The sample has 1.5 million or so distinct CDR3 sequences; around 29% are singletons. Overall study findings and caveats: Models underestimated how often monozygotic twins shared out-of-frame TCR alpha.

This chain links TRBV7-7 with TRBJ2-3; TRBD2 is a possible D gene (6 bases). Sequenced sample: cord blood. The TCR originated in a newborn girl in good health. The CDR3 nucleotides read TGCTCCCCGAAGCCAGGGACTGATACGCAGTATTTT. As protein: CSPKPGTDTQYF. The variable domain in full, with the rest retrieved from reference TRBV7-7 and TRBJ2-3, is GAGVSQSPRYKVTKRGQDVTLRCDPISSHATLYWYQQALGQGPEFLTYFNYEAQPDKSGLPSDRFSAERPEGSISTLTIQRTEQRDSAMYRCSPKPGTDTQYFGPGTRLTVL.